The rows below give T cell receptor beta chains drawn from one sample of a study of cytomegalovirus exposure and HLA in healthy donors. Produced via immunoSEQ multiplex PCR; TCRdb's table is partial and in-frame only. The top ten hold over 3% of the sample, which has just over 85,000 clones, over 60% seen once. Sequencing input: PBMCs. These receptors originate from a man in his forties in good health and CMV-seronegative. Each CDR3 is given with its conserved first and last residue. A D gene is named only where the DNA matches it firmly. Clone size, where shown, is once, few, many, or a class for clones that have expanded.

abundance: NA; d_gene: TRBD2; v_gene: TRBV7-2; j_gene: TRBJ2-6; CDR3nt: TGTGCCAGCACCCTTAAAGGGACTAGCGGGACCTCTGGGGCCAACGTCCTGACTTTC; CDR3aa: CASTLKGTSGTSGANVLTF
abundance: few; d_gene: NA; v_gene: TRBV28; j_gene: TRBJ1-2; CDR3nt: TGTGCCAGCAGTTTATTACTCAAACCGGGGGGAAACTATGGCTACACCTTC; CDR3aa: CASSLLLKPGGNYGYTF
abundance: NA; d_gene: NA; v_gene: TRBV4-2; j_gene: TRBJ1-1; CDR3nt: TGTGCCAGCAGCCATAGGGGGGGAGGGACTGAAGCTTTCTTT; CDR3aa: CASSHRGGGTEAFF
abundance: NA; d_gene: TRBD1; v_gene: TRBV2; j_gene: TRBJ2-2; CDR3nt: TGTGCCAGCAGTTCCCAGGGGGCGAAAAACACCGGGGAGCTGTTTTTT; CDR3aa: CASSSQGAKNTGELFF
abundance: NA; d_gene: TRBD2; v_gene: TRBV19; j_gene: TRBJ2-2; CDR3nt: TGTGCCAGTAGTATAAAGGCGGGGGGGACCGGGGAGCTGTTTTTT; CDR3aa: CASSIKAGGTGELFF
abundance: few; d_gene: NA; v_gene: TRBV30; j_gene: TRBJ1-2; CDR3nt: TGTGCCTGGAGTGTAGGCCGGGTCGCTGCGGGCTACACCTTC; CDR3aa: CAWSVGRVAAGYTF
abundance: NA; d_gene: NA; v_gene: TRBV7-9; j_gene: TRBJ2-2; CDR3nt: TGTGCCAGCAGCTTAGTTGCGGGTTCGAACACCGGGGAGCTGTTTTTT; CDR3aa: CASSLVAGSNTGELFF
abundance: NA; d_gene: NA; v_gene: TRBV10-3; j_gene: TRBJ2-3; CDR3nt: TGTGCCATCAGTGACGGCTTGGGGCAGAACACAGATACGCAGTATTTT; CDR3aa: CAISDGLGQNTDTQYF
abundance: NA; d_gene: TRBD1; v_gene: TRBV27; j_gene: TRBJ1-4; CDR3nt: TGTGCCAGCAGTAGGAGACAGGGGTCAACTAATGAAAAACTGTTTTTT; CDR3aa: CASSRRQGSTNEKLFF
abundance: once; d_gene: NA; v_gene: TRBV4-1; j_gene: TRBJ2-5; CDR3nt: TGCGCCAGCAGCCAACTAGCTCGAGAGACCCAGTACTTC; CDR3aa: CASSQLARETQYF
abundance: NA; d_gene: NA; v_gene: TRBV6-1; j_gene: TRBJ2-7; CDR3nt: TGTGCCAGCAGTGTTCGACTAGAGCAGTACTTC; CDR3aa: CASSVRLEQYF
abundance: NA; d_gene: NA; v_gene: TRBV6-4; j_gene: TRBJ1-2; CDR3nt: TGTGCCAGCAGTGTTGTCAGCTATGGCTACACCTTC; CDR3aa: CASSVVSYGYTF
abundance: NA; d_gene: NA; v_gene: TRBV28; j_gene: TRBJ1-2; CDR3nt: TGTGCCAGCAGTCTTCGACAGTCTAACTATGGCTACACCTTC; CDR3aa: CASSLRQSNYGYTF
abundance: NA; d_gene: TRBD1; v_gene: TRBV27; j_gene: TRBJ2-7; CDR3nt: TGTGCCAGCAGTCACTCAACCGGGACAGGGGTGGACGAGCAGTACTTC; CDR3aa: CASSHSTGTGVDEQYF
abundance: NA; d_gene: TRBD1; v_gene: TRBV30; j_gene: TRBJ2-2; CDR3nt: TGTGCCTGGAGCTACTCTTGGGACAGATACACCGGGGAGCTGTTTTTT; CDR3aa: CAWSYSWDRYTGELFF
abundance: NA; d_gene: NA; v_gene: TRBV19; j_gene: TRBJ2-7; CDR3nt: TGTGCCAGTAGTCTCGGAGCAACCTACGAGCAGTACTTC; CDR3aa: CASSLGATYEQYF
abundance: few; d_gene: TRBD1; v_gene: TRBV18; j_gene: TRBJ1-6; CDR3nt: TGTGCCAGCTCACCGTGGGACAGGGAGAGTTCACCCCTCCACTTT; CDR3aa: CASSPWDRESSPLHF
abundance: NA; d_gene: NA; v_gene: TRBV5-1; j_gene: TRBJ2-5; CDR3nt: TGCGCCAGCAGCCCACCCGGGAACCAAGAGACCCAGTACTTC; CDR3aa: CASSPPGNQETQYF
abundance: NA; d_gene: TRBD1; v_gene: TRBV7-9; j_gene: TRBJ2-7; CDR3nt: TGTGCCAGCAGCCCCATGACAGGGATTGAGCAGTACTTC; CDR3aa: CASSPMTGIEQYF
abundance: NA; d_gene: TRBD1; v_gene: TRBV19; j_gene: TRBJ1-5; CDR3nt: TGTGCCAGTAGTACTTCCCGGGACAGGGGGGATCAGCCCCAGCATTTT; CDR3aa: CASSTSRDRGDQPQHF
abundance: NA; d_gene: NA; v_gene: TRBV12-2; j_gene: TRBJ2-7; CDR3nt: TGTGCAAGTCGCTTACCTTTCGGAGTAAGCGGGGGGCTTTACTCGGAGGAGCAGTACTTC; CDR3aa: CASRLPFGVSGGLYSEEQYF
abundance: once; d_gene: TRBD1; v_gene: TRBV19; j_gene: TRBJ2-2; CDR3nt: TGTGCCAGTAGTATGGGGGACAGGGGTTACACCGGGGAGCTGTTTTTT; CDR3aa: CASSMGDRGYTGELFF
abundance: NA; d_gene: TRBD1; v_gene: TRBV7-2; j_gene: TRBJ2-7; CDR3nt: TGTGCCAGCATCACCGGGACAGGGTCCTACGAGCAGTACTTC; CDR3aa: CASITGTGSYEQYF
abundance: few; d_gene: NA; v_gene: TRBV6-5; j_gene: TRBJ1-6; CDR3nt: TGTGCCAGCGTTGGGAGTCCTAATTCACCCCTCCACTTT; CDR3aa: CASVGSPNSPLHF
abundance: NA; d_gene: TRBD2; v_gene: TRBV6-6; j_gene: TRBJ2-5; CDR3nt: TGTGCCAGCAGTCCTAGCGGGGGCCAAGAGACCCAGTACTTC; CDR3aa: CASSPSGGQETQYF
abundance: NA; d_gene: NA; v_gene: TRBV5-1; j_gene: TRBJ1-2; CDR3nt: TGCGCCAGCAGCTGGGGGGTGGCCGACAACTATGGCTACACCTTC; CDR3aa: CASSWGVADNYGYTF
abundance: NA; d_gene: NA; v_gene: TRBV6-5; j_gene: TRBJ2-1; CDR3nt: TGTGCCAGCAGTTACTCGAATAGTCCCGATGAGCAGTTCTTC; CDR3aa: CASSYSNSPDEQFF